This TCR beta chain was retrieved from a study of tumor and adjacent non-tumor tissue in lung cancer. About the research overall: The cohort had around twelve adenocarcinoma, 2 squamous cell and 1 small cell patients. Patients were aged about 31 to 85, nine to eleven men and about 5 women, stage I to III. Each sample yielded 3.5 million to 4.5 million productive TCRbeta reads on average.

This sample's RNA came from whole unsorted tissue. TCRbeta libraries were built with three rounds of nested PCR, modified from ARM-PCR. In TCRdb, the multiplex PCR reads were re-called with MiXCR into one record per CDR3 protein. Altogether fewer than 120,000 distinct CDR3 sequences are present, about 87% being singletons, with the ten largest covering 20% to 25%. The germline gives CDR1 SGHAT, CDR2 FQNNGV. The CDR3 extends over 14 amino acids. Remarks on this clonotype: Its antigen is still unknown. The junction shows a germline mismatch at one end, possibly a read error.

Study-wide results and limits: Top 100 clones took a larger repertoire share in normal lung.

This sequence joins TRBV11-2 and TRBJ2-3; possibly TRBD1 for D (5 bases). The sequenced material came from lung tumor tissue. This receptor was taken from a man aged 70 or older with non-small cell lung cancer. CDR3 bases: TGTGCAAGCAGCCCATCCCCAGGGTCAAATACGCAGTATTTT. Protein product: CASSPSPGSNTQYF. Complete variable domain (other parts from reference TRBV11-2 and TRBJ2-3): EAGVAQSPRYKIIEKRQSVAFWCNPISGHATLYWYQQILGQGPKLLIQFQNNGVVDDSQLPKDRFSAERLKGVDSTLKIQPAKLEDSAVYLCASSPSPGSNTQYFGPGTRLTVL.